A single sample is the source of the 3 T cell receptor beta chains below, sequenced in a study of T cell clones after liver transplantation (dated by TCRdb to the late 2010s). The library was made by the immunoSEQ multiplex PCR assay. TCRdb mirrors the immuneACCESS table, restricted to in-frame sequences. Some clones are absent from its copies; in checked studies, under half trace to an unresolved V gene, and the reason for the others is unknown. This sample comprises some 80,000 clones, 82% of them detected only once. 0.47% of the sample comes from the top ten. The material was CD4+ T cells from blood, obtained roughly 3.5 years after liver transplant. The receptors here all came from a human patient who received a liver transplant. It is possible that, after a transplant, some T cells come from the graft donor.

The CDR3 region is CATTLSGRFDNEQFF. The CDR3, as DNA: TGTGCCACCACTCTTAGCGGGAGGTTCGACAATGAGCAGTTCTTC. The chain recombines TRBV7-9 with TRBJ2-1, with 10 bases that match TRBD2. The length of the CDR3 is 15 residues. V was pared by 10 bases and J by 5 bases, with 11 bases of the junction left unmatched. The germline gives CDR1 SEHNR, CDR2 FQNEAQ (reference sequence).

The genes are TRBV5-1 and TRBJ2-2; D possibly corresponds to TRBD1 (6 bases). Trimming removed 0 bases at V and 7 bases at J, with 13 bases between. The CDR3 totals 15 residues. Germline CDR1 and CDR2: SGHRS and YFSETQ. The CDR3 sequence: CASSLARQGYGELFF. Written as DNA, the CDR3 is TGCGCCAGCAGCTTGGCGAGGCAGGGGTACGGGGAGCTGTTTTTT.

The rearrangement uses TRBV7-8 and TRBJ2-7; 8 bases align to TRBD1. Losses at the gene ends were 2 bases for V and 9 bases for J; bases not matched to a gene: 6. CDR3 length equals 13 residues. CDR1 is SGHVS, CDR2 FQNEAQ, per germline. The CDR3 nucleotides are TGTGCCAGCAGCTTACAGACAGGGGCTGGGCAGTACTTC. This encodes CASSLQTGAGQYF.